The 25 T cell receptor beta chains below come from one sample, sequenced in a study of blood T cell repertoires in COVID-19. Using immunoSEQ multiplex PCR, the repertoire was profiled, and TCRdb retains in-frame clones only, with some absent. This sample has 150,000 to 200,000 clones, with around 84% found just once. Specimen: peripheral blood. These receptors came from a woman aged 70-85 years with COVID-19, enrolled during active disease.

The V call is TRBV7-9, the J call TRBJ1-6; D is possibly TRBD1 (5 bases). V lost 4 bases, J lost 8 bases, and 18 bases lay in between. This CDR3 is 16 amino acids long. CDR1 and CDR2 from the germline V gene are SEHNR and FQNEAQ (reference sequence). The CDR3 bases are TGTGCCAGCAGCTCCCGGAGCGGGGCGCCTCATTCACCCCTCCACTTT. This codes for CASSSRSGAPHSPLHF. Supplemented by reference TRBV7-9 and TRBJ1-6, the full variable domain reads DTGVSQNPRHKITKRGQNVTFRCDPISEHNRLYWYRQTLGQGPEFLTYFQNEAQLEKSRLLSDRFSAERPKGSFSTLEIQRTEQGDSAMYLCASSSRSGAPHSPLHFGNGTRLTVT.

The chain links TRBV30 to TRBJ2-3; TRBD2 aligns across 9 bases. Trimming cost V 0 bases and J 3 bases; bases outside gene matches: 4. Germline lookup yields CDR1 GTSNPN and CDR2 SVGIG (reference sequence). This CDR3 is built from 15 residues. CDR3 sequence reads: CAWSVRRGGTDTQYF. Written as DNA, the CDR3 is TGTGCCTGGAGTGTACGGCGGGGGGGGACAGATACGCAGTATTTT.

The chain is built from TRBV11-2 and TRBJ2-2, with D perhaps matching TRBD2 (6 bases). V lost 6 bases, J lost 6 bases, and 11 bases lay in between. CDR3 length: 13 amino acids. Germline V CDR1 and CDR2: SGHAT, FQNNGV. The CDR3 nucleotides read TGTGCCAGCAGTTCGGGACTCCCCGGGGAGCTGTTTTTT. Translated: CASSSGLPGELFF.

The chain carries TRBV19 and TRBJ2-7; possibly TRBD1 for D (6 bases). V shed 1 base and J shed 7 bases, with 14 bases lying between them. The CDR3 runs 14 residues. Germline CDR1 is LNHDA and CDR2 is SQIVND (reference sequence). Here the CDR3 DNA reads TGTGCCAGTAGTATAGGTACAGGGTTGAGTGAGCAGTACTTC. Its protein is CASSIGTGLSEQYF.

This clone has just a few counts. The chain carries TRBV5-1 and TRBJ1-1, with 8 bases that match TRBD1. Unmatched junction bases numbered 7, after V lost 4 bases and J lost 2 bases. Germline-derived CDR1 and CDR2 are SGHRS and YFSETQ. The CDR3 is 15 amino acids. DNA of the CDR3: TGCGCCAGCAGCCTCGGACAGGGAGGTAACACTGAAGCTTTCTTT. Amino acids: CASSLGQGGNTEAFF.

The sample holds a few counts of this clone. The chain uses TRBV18 and TRBJ1-3; tentatively, D is TRBD1 (6 bases). V shed 2 bases and J shed 0 bases, with 17 bases lying between them. Germline CDR1 KGHSH, CDR2 LQKENI. The CDR3 spans 18 residues. This chain's CDR3 is CASSPWGLNRVSGNTIYF. DNA for the CDR3: TGTGCCAGCTCACCATGGGGTTTGAACAGGGTCTCTGGAAACACCATATATTTT.

The J gene is TRBJ2-6, the V gene TRBV5-1; 7 bases fit TRBD1. Germline V gives CDR1 SGHRS, CDR2 YFSETQ. Trimming at V came to 4 bases and at J to 0 bases, leaving 13 bases not matched to a gene. CDR3 length: 19 residues. The CDR3 spells CASSPTGTVLGSGANVLTF. The DNA of the CDR3 is TGCGCCAGCAGCCCCACCGGGACAGTTTTAGGCTCTGGGGCCAACGTCCTGACTTTC.

This clone was seen only once. This chain links TRBV18 with TRBJ1-1; possible D gene TRBD1, 6 bases. V was trimmed by 4 bases and J by 1 base, leaving 10 bases between them. The CDR3 runs to 14 residues. CDR1 KGHSH and CDR2 LQKENI come from the germline V gene. CDR3 bases: TGTGCCAGCTCACGGACAGCGCAGAACACTGAAGCTTTCTTT. Translating it yields CASSRTAQNTEAFF.

The chain joins TRBV18 to TRBJ1-1; 10 bases align to TRBD1. The CDR3 has 15 residues. Germline trimming cut 5 bases from V and 2 bases from J; bases unmatched to any gene: 5. Germline loops: CDR1 KGHSH, CDR2 LQKENI. The CDR3 loop reads CASSDRTGGNTEAFF. The CDR3 DNA reads TGTGCCAGCTCAGATCGGACAGGGGGAAACACTGAAGCTTTCTTT.

The chain carries TRBV27 and TRBJ1-1; 7 bases map to TRBD1. The CDR3 spans 16 residues. V shed 5 bases, J shed 0 bases, and the junction held 9 bases outside the gene matches. The V gene's germline CDR1 is MNHEY and CDR2 SMNVEV (reference sequence). CDR3 amino acids: CASSRGLTQMNTEAFF. The CDR3 coding sequence is TGTGCCAGCAGTAGGGGGCTGACACAAATGAACACTGAAGCTTTCTTT.

This sequence joins TRBV4-2 and TRBJ2-3; TRBD1 aligns across 7 bases. Germline values: CDR1 LGHNA, CDR2 YNFKEQ. The CDR3 is made up of 14 amino acids. Germline trimming cut 4 bases from V and 0 bases from J; bases unmatched to any gene: 1. The CDR3 DNA sequence: TGTGCCAGCAGCCCGACAGGGAGCACAGATACGCAGTATTTT. Protein sequence: CASSPTGSTDTQYF.

The chain employs TRBV11-2 and TRBJ1-2; TRBD1 agrees at 10 bases. The length of the CDR3 is 15 residues. The germline V gene encodes CDR1 SGHAT and CDR2 FQNNGV. Trimming cost V 5 bases and J 8 bases; bases outside gene matches: 11. The CDR3 bases are TGTGCCAGCAGCGACAGGGAGACAGGGGGCCGGGGCTACACCTTC. This encodes CASSDRETGGRGYTF.

V usage is TRBV5-1 and J usage is TRBJ2-3; D gene ambiguous. The germline V gene encodes CDR1 SGHRS and CDR2 YFSETQ. The V end was cut by 4 bases, the J end by 0 bases, with 12 bases between. The CDR3 loop spans 15 amino acids. For the CDR3, the DNA is TGCGCCAGCAGCCAAGACTCCCCAAGCACAGATACGCAGTATTTT. It codes for CASSQDSPSTDTQYF.

This clone was counted a few times. The J gene is TRBJ2-2, the V gene TRBV7-2; D may be TRBD2 (6 bases). V lost 2 bases and J 7 bases, leaving 14 bases between the germline ends. CDR3 size: 15 residues. CDR1 and CDR2 from the germline V gene are SGHTA and FQGNSA. Here the CDR3 reads CASSLIGGDGGELFF. CDR3 DNA: TGTGCCAGCAGCTTAATAGGAGGGGATGGCGGGGAGCTGTTTTTT.

The rearrangement joins TRBV15 to TRBJ1-4; 8 positions match TRBD1. Germline V gene sequence: CDR1 LNHNV, CDR2 YYDKDF (reference sequence). This CDR3 is built from 18 residues. Trimming at V came to 0 bases and at J to 12 bases, leaving 18 bases not matched to a gene. The CDR3 reads CATSRDLPGQGFRVELFF. The DNA for the CDR3 is TGTGCCACCAGCAGAGATCTCCCCGGACAGGGTTTCCGAGTAGAACTGTTTTTT.

The chain joins TRBV11-2 to TRBJ2-2, with 7 bases that match TRBD2. This CDR3 comprises 14 residues. Germline V gene data show CDR1 as SGHAT and CDR2 as FQNNGV. The J segment lost 7 bases and the V segment lost 6 bases, leaving 8 bases of the junction unmatched. CDR3 protein: CASRMGGSGGELFF. CDR3 DNA: TGTGCCAGCAGGATGGGCGGGAGCGGCGGGGAGCTGTTTTTT.

The V and J genes are TRBV10-3 and TRBJ2-7, with D unresolved. Per germline, CDR1 ENHRY and CDR2 SYGVKD. The CDR3 loop spans 11 amino acids. Trimming stripped 3 bases from V and 3 bases from J, with 3 bases between. The CDR3 coding sequence is TGTGCCATCAGTGATCACTACGAGCAGTACTTC. It encodes CAISDHYEQYF.

The chain recombines TRBV7-8 with TRBJ1-2; 8 positions match TRBD1. Trimming at V came to 5 bases and at J to 8 bases, leaving 4 bases not matched to a gene. Germline CDR1 is SGHVS and CDR2 is FQNEAQ. CDR3 length: 12 residues. CDR3: CASSRGQGGYTF. Here the CDR3 DNA reads TGTGCCAGCAGCAGAGGACAGGGAGGCTACACCTTC.

This chain connects TRBV12-3 or TRBV12-4 to TRBJ1-1; 9 nucleotides agree with TRBD1. The CDR3 has 12 amino acids. Trimming took 6 bases from V and 7 from J; bases not matched to a gene: 3. The CDR3 spells CASRLGQGEAFF. Here the CDR3 DNA reads TGTGCCAGCAGACTGGGACAGGGTGAAGCTTTCTTT.

J is TRBJ2-7 and V is TRBV28, with 11 bases matching TRBD2. The CDR3 totals 15 residues. V dropped 5 bases and J dropped 0; count of bases not matched to a gene: 3. Per germline, CDR1 MDHEN and CDR2 SYDVKM. The CDR3, as DNA: TGTGCCAGCAGTCTCACTAGCGGGAGCTCCTACGAGCAGTACTTC. It codes for CASSLTSGSSYEQYF.

The rearrangement uses TRBV18 and TRBJ1-2, with D perhaps TRBD1 (5 bases). Trimming removed 2 bases at V and 6 bases at J, with 16 bases between. CDR1 is KGHSH and CDR2 is LQKENI in the germline V gene. The CDR3 runs 15 residues. In DNA, the CDR3 is TGTGCCAGCTCACCAATCCGCAGTTTAGGGGATGGCTACACCTTC. Amino acids: CASSPIRSLGDGYTF.

The rearrangement joins TRBV5-6 to TRBJ2-5; 7 positions agree with TRBD2. The germline V gene has CDR1 SGHDT and CDR2 YYEEEE. V gave up 2 bases and J gave up 1 base; unmatched junction bases: 5. This CDR3 contains 15 residues. The DNA for the CDR3 is TGTGCCAGCAGCTTCAGAGGGGAGGGCCAAGAGACCCAGTACTTC. Amino acids: CASSFRGEGQETQYF.

The genes are TRBV4-1 and TRBJ2-3; 8 bases fit TRBD2. With V trimmed by 0 bases and J by 2 bases, 7 bases remained unmatched. Germline CDR1 and CDR2: MGHRA and YSYEKL. This CDR3 has 17 amino acids. CDR3 residues: CASSQEGGGQTTDTQYF. The CDR3 DNA follows: TGCGCCAGCAGCCAAGAGGGCGGGGGGCAAACCACAGATACGCAGTATTTT.

The V and J genes are TRBV5-5 and TRBJ1-1, with D hard to call. The CDR3 runs to 14 residues. Germline V CDR1 and CDR2: SGHKS, YYEKEE (reference sequence). The V and J ends lost 0 bases and 9 bases respectively, with 15 bases between them. The CDR3 reads CASSLGTSRDKAFF. Here the CDR3 DNA reads TGTGCCAGCAGCTTGGGAACAAGCCGGGATAAAGCTTTCTTT.

The chain joins TRBV6-1 to TRBJ2-3, with 7 bases identical to TRBD2. CDR3 size: 17 residues. V gave up 2 bases and J gave up 2 bases; unmatched junction bases: 10. Germline CDR1 MNHNS, CDR2 SASEGT. The CDR3 loop is CASSELLLAANTDTQYF. CDR3 DNA sequence: TGTGCCAGCAGTGAACTTCTCCTAGCGGCGAACACAGATACGCAGTATTTT.